Below are 23 T cell receptor beta chains sequenced from a single sample in a study of T-cell memory formation after mild COVID-19. TCRdb passed the 5' RACE reads through MiXCR, listing each CDR3 protein once. The sample shows some 160,000 distinct CDR3 sequences, 13% of them seen only once. Sequencing was performed on PBMCs or a T cell subset sorted from them (not recorded which). These TCRs come from a man aged 18 to 29 who had mild COVID-19 (a few samples of this study predate the infection). Cell type and time point are not known.

This clonotype turned up a few times. The chain combines TRBV7-9 with TRBJ2-5, with D perhaps given as TRBD1 or TRBD2 (5 bases each). The CDR3 is made up of 17 amino acids. CDR1 is SEHNR and CDR2 is FQNEAQ in the germline V gene (reference sequence). The germline V and J ends were trimmed by 0 bases and 5 bases, with 19 bases remaining between them. The CDR3 is CASSLAVGARSEETQYF. The CDR3 DNA follows: TGTGCCAGCAGCTTAGCTGTCGGGGCTAGATCGGAGGAGACCCAGTACTTC.

This clonotype was observed at least ten times. The gene calls are TRBV5-1 and TRBJ2-7; tentative D call: TRBD1 (6 bases). CDR1 is SGHRS and CDR2 is YFSETQ in the germline V gene. Trimming removed 0 bases from V and 1 base from J, with 8 bases in between. This CDR3 spans 14 amino acids. The CDR3 here is CASSLVGQSYEQYF. CDR3 DNA sequence: TGCGCCAGCAGCTTGGTCGGACAGTCCTACGAGCAGTACTTC.

Many counts were recorded for this clonotype. The chain carries TRBV9 and TRBJ2-6; the D is unclear. Trimming cost V 3 bases and J 0 bases, with 16 bases left between them. Germline CDR1 and CDR2: SGDLS and YYNGEE. The CDR3 loop spans 18 amino acids. In DNA form, the CDR3 reads TGTGCCAGCAGCGATCCCAAGGGCGAGATCTCTGGGGCCAACGTCCTGACTTTC. Translation: CASSDPKGEISGANVLTF.

This clonotype was found many times. The rearrangement joins TRBV20-1 to TRBJ2-3; D perhaps matches TRBD2 (6 bases). The CDR3 consists of 15 residues. Germline V gene data show CDR1 as DFQATT and CDR2 as SNEGSKA (reference sequence). The V gene lost 7 bases and the J gene lost 3 bases, with 20 bases spanning the gap. CDR3 amino acids: CSVPPRGSWTDTQYF. The CDR3 DNA reads as TGCAGTGTTCCTCCCCGGGGGTCTTGGACAGATACGCAGTATTTT.

The chain employs TRBV13 and TRBJ2-3; 8 bases map to TRBD2. Germline V lookup: CDR1 PRHDT, CDR2 FYEKMQ (reference sequence). Trimming took 2 bases from V and 7 from J; bases not matched to a gene: 8. The CDR3 is made up of 15 amino acids. The DNA of the CDR3 is TGTGCCAGCAGCTTAAGCGGGGGCCCCAGAAATACGCAGTATTTT. Amino acid sequence: CASSLSGGPRNTQYF.

This clonotype was seen ten or more times. The J gene is TRBJ2-2, the V gene TRBV7-2; tentatively, D is TRBD1 (5 bases). V lost 2 bases and J lost 1, with 8 bases in between. Germline lookup yields CDR1 SGHTA and CDR2 FQGNSA. The CDR3 contains 15 residues. The DNA of the CDR3 is TGTGCCAGCAGCTTAAGACAGATGAACACCGGGGAGCTGTTTTTT. Translation: CASSLRQMNTGELFF.

The V call is TRBV6-6, the J call TRBJ1-3; TRBD1 matches 7 bases. The CDR3 consists of 15 residues. Germline CDR1 reads MNHNY; CDR2 reads SVGAGI (reference sequence). After removal of 2 bases from V and 2 bases from J, the junction contained 3 bases not matched to a gene. CDR3 protein: CASSYPDRAGNTIYF. CDR3 DNA: TGTGCCAGCAGTTACCCCGACAGGGCTGGAAACACCATATATTTT.

This clonotype has ten or more counts. Germline is not matched at one junction end, which may reflect a read error. V gene TRBV7-7 combines with J gene TRBJ2-5; no clear D gene. Per the germline V gene, CDR1 is SSHAT and CDR2 is FNYEAQ (reference sequence). This CDR3 has 14 amino acids. The CDR3 region is CASSLGSGQETQYF. As DNA, the CDR3 is TGTGCTAGCAGCCTTGGGTCAGGCCAAGAGACCCAGTACTTC.

The V and J genes are TRBV6-5 and TRBJ2-7; D unclear. The germline CDR1 and CDR2 sequences are MNHEY and SVGAGI. The CDR3 has 15 amino acids. With 0 bases removed from V and 1 base from J, the gap between germline ends came to 10 bases. The CDR3 reads CASSYSNLPSYEQYF. The CDR3 region has the DNA TGTGCCAGCAGTTACTCGAATTTACCATCCTACGAGCAGTACTTC.

The CDR3 DNA sequence: TGTGCCAGCAGCGGACCGGCCGCCTCGGGTGAGCAGTTCTTC. Protein product: CASSGPAASGEQFF. This rearrangement joins TRBV7-6 to TRBJ2-1; D is unclear. The germline V and J ends were trimmed by 5 bases and 9 bases, with 17 bases remaining between them. CDR1 SGHVS and CDR2 FNYEAQ come from the germline V gene. This CDR3 has 14 amino acids.

This clonotype showed up just a few times. CDR3 residues: CASSYIGTGGINEQFF. CDR3 DNA sequence: TGTGCCAGCAGTTACATCGGGACAGGGGGGATCAATGAGCAGTTCTTC. The chain couples TRBV6-5 to TRBJ2-1, with 11 positions matching TRBD1. Looked up from germline, CDR1 is MNHEY and CDR2 is SVGAGI. Unmatched junction bases numbered 6, after V lost 2 bases and J lost 6 bases. The CDR3 loop spans 16 amino acids.

This clonotype was picked up a small number of times. In DNA, the CDR3 is TGTGCCAGCAGTTTCCAATTGACGCCCCATTCACCCCTCCACTTT. Translating gives CASSFQLTPHSPLHF. The rearrangement uses TRBV28 and TRBJ1-6; D call uncertain. The V and J ends lost 3 bases and 8 bases respectively, with 14 bases between them. Germline CDR1 and CDR2: MDHEN and SYDVKM. CDR3 length equals 15 residues.

This clonotype was detected a few times. The chain couples TRBV11-2 to TRBJ1-1; D call uncertain. V shed 2 bases and J shed 1 base, with 14 bases lying between them. Per germline, CDR1 SGHAT and CDR2 FQNNGV. This CDR3 comprises 16 residues. The CDR3 sequence is CASSLIAGPWNTEAFF. The CDR3 region has the DNA TGTGCCAGCAGCTTAATAGCTGGACCCTGGAACACTGAAGCTTTCTTT. Using reference TRBV11-2 and TRBJ1-1 for the parts outside the CDR3, the full variable domain is EAGVAQSPRYKIIEKRQSVAFWCNPISGHATLYWYQQILGQGPKLLIQFQNNGVVDDSQLPKDRFSAERLKGVDSTLKIQPAKLEDSAVYLCASSLIAGPWNTEAFFGQGTRLTVV.

The V gene is TRBV27, the J gene TRBJ2-7, with 8 bases identical to TRBD1. CDR1 and CDR2 (germline): MNHEY, SMNVEV (reference sequence). V shed 4 bases, J shed 5 bases, and the junction held 7 bases outside the gene matches. The length of the CDR3 is 14 residues. The CDR3 bases are TGTGCCAGCAGTTCCCCTCACAGGGGGGACGAGCAGTACTTC. This encodes CASSSPHRGDEQYF.

In its sample, this clonotype was seen a few times. The genes are TRBV12-3 or TRBV12-4 and TRBJ2-5; TRBD1 aligns across 7 bases. CDR3 size: 13 residues. Unmatched junction bases numbered 5, after V lost 5 bases and J lost 5 bases. Written as DNA, the CDR3 is TGTGCCAGCAGTGGACAGGAGAGGGAGACCCAGTACTTC. The encoded protein is CASSGQERETQYF.

This clonotype was detected ten times or more. The rearrangement uses TRBV4-2 and TRBJ2-1; D is perhaps TRBD1 or TRBD2 (6 bases each). The CDR3 runs 17 residues. Trimming cost V 4 bases and J 6 bases, with 22 bases left between them. In germline, CDR1 is LGHNA, CDR2 YNFKEQ. The DNA of the CDR3 is TGTGCCAGCAGCCGTAGGAGTAGGGGGGAAGGTAGCAATGAGCAGTTCTTC. Translating it yields CASSRRSRGEGSNEQFF.

This rearrangement joins TRBV7-2 to TRBJ2-7; D may be TRBD1 (5 bases). This CDR3 is built from 14 residues. CDR1 is SGHTA and CDR2 is FQGNSA in the germline V gene. Trimming stripped 1 base from V and 1 base from J, with 8 bases between. The CDR3 region has the DNA TGTGCCAGCAGCTTAGGACAGCTTTCCTACGAGCAGTACTTC. Its protein product is CASSLGQLSYEQYF.

The chain links TRBV5-1 to TRBJ2-5; the D is unclear. The V gene lost 0 bases and the J gene lost 1 base, with 13 bases spanning the gap. The CDR3 extends over 16 amino acids. Germline assignment: CDR1 SGHRS and CDR2 YFSETQ. The chain's CDR3 is CASSLDPAHTQETQYF. The CDR3, as DNA: TGCGCCAGCAGCTTGGATCCAGCCCATACCCAAGAGACCCAGTACTTC.

This clonotype was seen only a few times. The V and J genes are TRBV2 and TRBJ2-4; TRBD2 agrees at 7 bases. The CDR3 consists of 16 residues. CDR1 and CDR2 (germline): SNHLY, FYNNEI. With 2 bases clipped from V and 0 bases from J, the junction kept 4 bases outside the gene matches. CDR3 DNA: TGTGCCAGCAGTGAACAGGCGGGGGTAGCCAAAAACATTCAGTACTTC. Its protein is CASSEQAGVAKNIQYF.

The chain uses TRBV28 and TRBJ2-3; the D gene could be TRBD1 or TRBD2 (5 bases each). CDR1 is MDHEN and CDR2 is SYDVKM in the germline V gene. V gave up 3 bases and J gave up 9 bases, with 13 bases separating them. This CDR3 spans 13 amino acids. The CDR3 bases are TGTGCCAGCAGTTTCGGGAATGGGGGAACGCAGTATTTT. Translation: CASSFGNGGTQYF.

This clonotype occurred a few times. The chain is built from TRBV29-1 and TRBJ1-2; D possibly corresponds to TRBD1 (6 bases). Germline CDR1 is SQVTM and CDR2 is ANQGSEA. This CDR3 spans 12 amino acids. Trimming took off 5 bases at V and 4 bases at J, with 11 bases between the two ends. The CDR3 protein is CSVQQGTYGYTF. The CDR3 DNA is TGCAGCGTTCAACAGGGCACCTATGGCTACACCTTC. The full variable domain, rest sourced from reference TRBV29-1 and TRBJ1-2, is SAVISQKPSRDICQRGTSLTIQCQVDSQVTMMFWYRQQPGQSLTLIATANQGSEATYESGFVIDKFPISRPNLTFSTLTVSNMSPEDSSIYLCSVQQGTYGYTFGSGTRLTVV.

Concerning this clonotype itself: A read error may account for a junction end that differs from germline. The chain has TRBV4-1 and TRBJ2-1; possible D gene TRBD2, 6 bases. Germline loops: CDR1 MGHRA, CDR2 YSYEKL. The CDR3 consists of 15 residues. In DNA form, the CDR3 reads TGCGCCAGCAGCCGGGGTGGGGGACTGGGTAGTGAGCGGTTCTTC. Its protein product is CASSRGGGLGSERFF.

This clonotype was seen a handful of times. V is TRBV5-1 and J is TRBJ2-2; 8 bases match TRBD1. Germline V gene sequence: CDR1 SGHRS, CDR2 YFSETQ. The CDR3 sequence is 16 residues long. The junction had 6 bases not matched to a gene; V was cut back by 4 bases and J by 1 base. The CDR3 sequence is CASSPRTGRNTGELFF. For the CDR3, the DNA is TGCGCCAGCAGCCCTCGGACAGGGAGGAACACCGGGGAGCTGTTTTTT. The complete variable domain, with remaining parts taken from reference TRBV5-1 and TRBJ2-2, reads KAGVTQTPRYLIKTRGQQVTLSCSPISGHRSVSWYQQTPGQGLQFLFEYFSETQRNKGNFPGRFSGRQFSNSRSEMNVSTLELGDSALYLCASSPRTGRNTGELFFGEGSRLTVL.